This record looks at one TCR beta chain sequence and its context. The antigen is not known. The data were taken from a study of somatic mutations in cytotoxic T cells in rheumatoid arthritis. The data were produced by immunoSEQ multiplex PCR, yet TCRdb's version contains in-frame clones alone and is incomplete. The repertoire holds about 20,000 clones, with 86% as singletons. General study findings and limits: It was in rheumatoid arthritis patients, but not in healthy controls, that CD8+ clonality increased with age.

Germline V gives CDR1 MNHEY, CDR2 SMNVEV (reference sequence). The CDR3 loop spans 17 amino acids. The junction had 19 bases not matched to a gene; V was cut back by 6 bases and J by 5 bases. Isolation of the CD4+ and CD8+ populations was accomplished via positive magnetic bead selection, with purity assessed by flow cytometry. Sequences were obtained from CD8+ T cells sorted from blood. This chain connects TRBV27 to TRBJ2-7, with TRBD1 identical over 7 bases. The TCR was taken from a woman in her fifties or sixties in good health. The CDR3 reads CASSGSKIQGLLDEQYF. The CDR3 DNA reads as TGTGCCAGCAGCGGATCGAAAATACAGGGGTTATTGGACGAGCAGTACTTC.